This is a list of T cell receptor beta chains from one sample in a study of T cell changes during pregnancy in multiple sclerosis. The method was immunoSEQ multiplex PCR; TCRdb's version includes in-frame clones alone and lacks a portion of them. The top ten hold 10% of the sample, which has fewer than 65,000 clones, about 90% seen once. The material was CD8+ T cells from peripheral blood mononuclear cells, obtained after pregnancy. The receptors here all came from a female donor with multiple sclerosis, enrolled in a pregnancy study. Both conserved end residues are part of each CDR3. Fields, in order: clone size, V gene, J gene, D gene, CDR3 DNA, CDR3 protein. A D gene is named only where the DNA matches it firmly. Where a row states a size, it is once, few, many or the class of an expanded clone; other rows omit it.

>NA|TRBV29-1|TRBJ2-5|TRBD1
TGCAGCGTTGAAAACCGCGGGACAGGGGAAGAGACCCAGTACTTC
CSVENRGTGEETQYF
>few|TRBV4-1|TRBJ1-6|NA
TGCGCCAGCAGCCAAGAGCAGAATTCACCCCTCCACTTT
CASSQEQNSPLHF
>few|TRBV30|TRBJ1-1|NA
TGTGCCTGGAGTGTACTGGCTGAAGCTTTCTTT
CAWSVLAEAFF
>once|TRBV7-6|TRBJ2-3|TRBD2
TGTGCCAGCAGCTTATCGGGGGGGCCGTTGGATACGCAGTATTTT
CASSLSGGPLDTQYF
>NA|TRBV4-1|TRBJ2-5|NA
TGCGCCAGCAGTCGGACAGTCTCTGAGACCCAGTACTTC
CASSRTVSETQYF
>NA|TRBV4-2|TRBJ2-1|TRBD2
TGTGCCAGCAGCCTCACTAGCGCCAATGAGCAGTTCTTC
CASSLTSANEQFF
>few|TRBV6-4|TRBJ1-1|NA
TGTGCCAGCAGTGACCGGCCAGGGACAAACACTGAAGCTTTCTTT
CASSDRPGTNTEAFF
>NA|TRBV13|TRBJ1-1|TRBD1
TGTGCCAGCAGCCCCGGACAGGGGGCGAACACTGAAGCTTTCTTT
CASSPGQGANTEAFF
>NA|TRBV27|TRBJ1-1|NA
TGTGCCAGCAGTCCGGAGATGAGACAGCACACTGAAGCTTTCTTT
CASSPEMRQHTEAFF
>NA|TRBV4-1|TRBJ1-1|NA
TGCGCCAGCAGCCAAGAGCTTGGCGGTGGCACTGAAGCTTTCTTT
CASSQELGGGTEAFF
>NA|TRBV19|TRBJ2-1|NA
TGTGCCAGTAGTCTCATGGTAGGGGACAATGAGCAGTTCTTC
CASSLMVGDNEQFF
>NA|TRBV19|TRBJ2-1|NA
TGTGCCAGTAGTAGACCGGAGGACCTTTCCTCCTACAATGAGCAGTTCTTC
CASSRPEDLSSYNEQFF
>NA|TRBV7-8|TRBJ2-3|NA
TGTGCCAGCAGCACACAGGGTGGTGGAGATACGCAGTATTTT
CASSTQGGGDTQYF
>NA|TRBV6-5|TRBJ1-1|NA
TGTGCCAGCAGTTACTCGTGGGCAGGAAACACTGAAGCTTTCTTT
CASSYSWAGNTEAFF
>NA|TRBV21-1|TRBJ2-1|NA
TGTGCCAGCAGCTTATCACACGAGCAGTTCTTC
CASSLSHEQFF